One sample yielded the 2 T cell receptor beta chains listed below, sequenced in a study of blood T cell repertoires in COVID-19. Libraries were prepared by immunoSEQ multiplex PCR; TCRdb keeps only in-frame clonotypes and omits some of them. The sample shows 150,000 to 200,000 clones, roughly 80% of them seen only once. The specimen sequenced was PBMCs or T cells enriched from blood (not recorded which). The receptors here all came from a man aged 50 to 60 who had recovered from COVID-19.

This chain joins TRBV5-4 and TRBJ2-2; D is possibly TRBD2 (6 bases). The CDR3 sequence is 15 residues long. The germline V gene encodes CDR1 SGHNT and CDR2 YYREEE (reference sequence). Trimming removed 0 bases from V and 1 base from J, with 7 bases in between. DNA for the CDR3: TGTGCCAGCAGCTTGGGGCGGGGGAACACCGGGGAGCTGTTTTTT. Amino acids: CASSLGRGNTGELFF.

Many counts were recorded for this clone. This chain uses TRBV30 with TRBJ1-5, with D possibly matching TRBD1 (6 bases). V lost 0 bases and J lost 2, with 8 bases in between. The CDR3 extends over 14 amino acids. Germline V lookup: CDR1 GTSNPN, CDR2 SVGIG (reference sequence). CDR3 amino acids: CAWSVRQGNQPQHF. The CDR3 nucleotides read TGTGCCTGGAGTGTTCGACAGGGCAATCAGCCCCAGCATTTT.